The entry below gives a single TCR beta chain sequence along with its context. Its antigen is unidentified. Only in-frame clones appear in the TCRdb table, and some are missing; sequencing was by immunoSEQ multiplex PCR. Among more than 45,000 clones, roughly 80% were seen once, and the ten largest hold 17%. This specimen comes from a study of T cells in localized non-small cell lung cancer. Study-wide points: For the top 100 tumor clones, a median around 55 also appeared in adjacent lung. Adjacent uninvolved lung tissue had the highest T cell clonality, exceeding tumor. Heterogeneity remains possible, as sequencing covered one tumor region only. An association was observed between higher blood T cell density and longer overall survival.

The length of the CDR3 is 16 residues. Deletions cut 0 bases from V and 3 bases from J, with 15 bases between. Germline-derived CDR1 and CDR2 are SGHVS and FQNEAQ. The chain recombines TRBV7-8 with TRBJ2-7; unclear D gene. The sequencing here drew on peripheral blood, taken before any cancer treatment. The sequence was collected from a man aged 35 to 69 with stage I squamous cell lung carcinoma. The CDR3 protein is CASSLATTPSVYEQYF. In nucleotides, the CDR3 is TGTGCCAGCAGCTTAGCCACGACCCCAAGCGTCTACGAGCAGTACTTC.